Presented here are 5 T cell receptor beta chains from one specimen sequenced in a study of T cells after yellow fever vaccination. TCRdb re-derived calls from the 5' RACE reads in MiXCR, one entry per CDR3 protein. The table lists a few hundred thousand distinct CDR3 sequences, roughly a sixth of them singletons. The sample in question was PBMCs, obtained before the yellow fever booster vaccination. These receptors all stem from a man aged 18 to 30 who received the YFV17D yellow fever vaccine.

Only a few counts were recorded for this clonotype. V gene TRBV20-1 combines with J gene TRBJ2-7; 11 bases map to TRBD1. The V gene's germline CDR1 is DFQATT and CDR2 SNEGSKA (reference sequence). Trimming cost V 5 bases and J 3 bases; bases outside gene matches: 3. The CDR3 length is 13 residues. The CDR3 reads CSASDRGLYEQYF. CDR3 DNA sequence: TGCAGTGCTTCGGACAGGGGGCTCTACGAGCAGTACTTC.

This clonotype occurred a few times. The chain joins TRBV7-8 to TRBJ2-1, with D perhaps assigned TRBD1 or TRBD2 (6 bases each). This CDR3 has 17 residues. Per the germline V gene, CDR1 is SGHVS and CDR2 is FQNEAQ. Trimming removed 1 base at V and 6 bases at J, with 19 bases between. The CDR3 DNA follows: TGTGCCAGCAGCTTAGAACGAACAGGGCCCGGGGGCAATGAGCAGTTCTTC. Translation: CASSLERTGPGGNEQFF.

The chain is built from TRBV6-5 and TRBJ1-2; D not resolved. V lost 0 bases and J 7 bases, leaving 15 bases between the germline ends. In germline, CDR1 is MNHEY, CDR2 SVGAGI. This CDR3 spans 15 amino acids. CDR3 sequence (DNA): TGTGCCAGCAGTTACTCGATTCGCCACTATCGTGGCTACACCTTC. Its protein is CASSYSIRHYRGYTF.

The chain links TRBV6-2 or TRBV6-3 to TRBJ1-6, with unresolved D. V was pared by 2 bases and J by 8 bases, with 16 bases between. This CDR3 has 16 residues. Germline CDR1 is MNHEY and CDR2 is SVGEGT. The CDR3, as DNA: TGTGCCAGCAGTTACATGAGTGTTTTTGAAGATTCACCCCTCCACTTT. It codes for CASSYMSVFEDSPLHF.

V gene TRBV12-3 or TRBV12-4 combines with J gene TRBJ2-5; 7 nucleotides line up with TRBD1. This CDR3 region has 15 residues. The trim removed 5 bases at V and 5 bases at J, leaving 11 bases unmatched. The CDR3 bases are TGTGCCAGCAGTCAAACAGTAGGGGGCGGCGAGACCCAGTACTTC. Amino acids: CASSQTVGGGETQYF.